This T cell receptor beta chain comes out of a study of T cells in Graves' hyperthyroidism and ophthalmopathy. Study observations and caveats: Ophthalmopathy, which appeared later, was predicted by the model a median around 6.5 months before onset.

This clonotype was observed many times. The antigen is unknown. Amplified TCR beta CDR3 regions derived from RNA transcripts. The HTBI primer set drove a first-round RT-PCR of the TCR CDR3. TCRdb recomputed calls from the multiplex PCR reads with MiXCR, one row per CDR3 protein. The sample gives about 400,000 distinct CDR3 sequences, about 14% of which show up once; approximately 29% is in the top ten. CDR3 length equals 13 residues. CDR1 is SGHTA, CDR2 FQGNSA, per germline. Trimming removed 5 bases at V and 6 bases at J, with 11 bases between. This receptor was identified in a middle-aged man with Graves' ophthalmopathy. The gene calls are TRBV7-2 and TRBJ2-1; unclear D gene. The sequenced material came from blood. CDR3 loop: CASSASSRNEQFF. CDR3 coding DNA: TGTGCCAGCAGCGCTTCTAGTCGCAATGAGCAGTTCTTC. The full variable domain, rest sourced from reference TRBV7-2 and TRBJ2-1, is GAGVSQSPSNKVTEKGKDVELRCDPISGHTALYWYRQSLGQGLEFLIYFQGNSAPDKSGLPSDRFSAERTGGSVSTLTIQRTQQEDSAVYLCASSASSRNEQFFGPGTRLTVL.